This T cell receptor beta chain comes out of a study of a mutant IDH1 vaccine in newly diagnosed glioma. Study background: Patients began vaccination 4-6 weeks after radiotherapy alone, or with temozolomide cycles. V12 came at week 35, V13 at week 47. It was radiotherapy, temozolomide, or both that patients received previously, with most receiving both.

TCRdb keeps only in-frame clones here, not all; method: immunoSEQ multiplex PCR. The data show tens of thousands of clones, less than 85% seen once. Germline V gene sequence: CDR1 SQVTM, CDR2 ANQGSEA. V was clipped by 4 bases and J by 2 bases, with 12 bases between them. This CDR3 has 13 residues. Time point indicated: week 47, end of study. A single vaccine dose contained 300 ug of mutant IDH1 20-mer peptide, and topical imiquimod was used with it. As for this clone: Its antigen is still unknown.

This chain links TRBV29-1 with TRBJ2-7; a weak D match, TRBD2 (6 bases). Here the sequenced sample was PBMCs, taken from a glioma patient whose treatment included an IDH1 peptide vaccine. This clonotype was obtained from a man between 18 and 29 years old with glioma. Some clones in this sample may be carry-over from other donors' samples. The CDR3 coding sequence is TGCAGCGTTGGTGGAGGGCAGGCCTACGAGCAGTACTTC. It yields the protein CSVGGGQAYEQYF.